The table lists the clone carrying this T cell receptor (beta chain) with a few counts. Its specificity is not known. The entry originates in a study of response to subunit inactivated influenza vaccine. Germline lookup yields CDR1 MDHEN and CDR2 SYDVKM. Trimming removed 5 bases from V and 3 bases from J; junction bases left unmatched: 6. The CDR3 runs 14 residues. Using its own MiXCR run on the RT-PCR reads, TCRdb lists one record per CDR3 protein. The profile shows over 750,000 distinct CDR3 sequences, around 20% of them singletons. Study-level results: Authors suggested few new T cells are recruited by each seasonal influenza vaccination.

The material sequenced was PBMCs from blood, taken about 5 days after vaccination. This clonotype was sampled from a man in his fifties who received an inactivated influenza vaccine. The J gene is TRBJ2-7, the V gene TRBV28; 8 bases line up with TRBD2. This chain's CDR3 is CASSIIGRVYEQYF. CDR3 nucleotide sequence: TGTGCCAGCAGTATAATCGGGAGGGTCTACGAGCAGTACTTC.